This is a list of T cell receptor beta chains from one sample in a study of cytomegalovirus exposure and HLA in healthy donors. TCRdb's table, derived via immunoSEQ multiplex PCR, lists solely in-frame clones and lacks some. The table records about 140,000 clones, approximately 82% of them present only once. The sequencing sample was made of PBMCs. The receptors were sampled from a woman aged 55-69 years in good health and CMV-seropositive. Both conserved end residues are part of each CDR3.

v_gene,CDR3aa
TRBV7-9,CASSLSGYGYTF
TRBV6-5,CASTGTNPSEKLFF
TRBV9,CASSVEEITGELFF
TRBV5-1,CASSLVLAGDNEQFF
TRBV27,CASSLWGTGPNEQFF
TRBV30,CAWSPGGQGWSNQPQHF
TRBV15,CATSRSGFFAETQYF
TRBV28,CASSTSGTTHEQYF
TRBV28,CASKDSSSYEQYF
TRBV4-2,CASSQDLGQPQHF
TRBV6-5,CASSYFTGSGHEQYF
TRBV28,CASRSRGGQGQPQHF
TRBV13,CASSQIRTGRTDTQYF
TRBV6-6,CASTSLAGGPTDTQYF
TRBV4-1,CASSLTRNTEAFF
TRBV6-6,CASKVKGVGYEQYF
TRBV13,CASSKGLQNTEAFF
TRBV7-6,CASSLAGAGRGLTSGSYEQYF
TRBV6-5,CASTLTSGVSREQYF
TRBV19,CASSMGTSGAYNEQFF
TRBV7-9,CASNLTPSGSQDEQYF
TRBV6-5,CASSYSIGSETQYF
TRBV27,CATNSLSSHLNEQFF
TRBV5-1,CASSLGGGVGEKLFF
TRBV19,CASSPLLGGGNTIYF
TRBV7-9,CASSSGRGGSNQPQHF
TRBV7-3,CASSLGLAGVEQFF
TRBV25-1,CASAGLANTGELFF
TRBV4-3,CASSQDLQREQYF
TRBV15,CATSFAGAYEQYF